The sequence of this TCR beta chain was determined in a study of T cells in Graves' hyperthyroidism and ophthalmopathy. TCR beta CDR3 regions were amplified from RNA. HTBI primers were employed in a first-round RT-PCR of the TCR CDR3. TCRdb recomputed calls from the multiplex PCR reads with MiXCR, one row per CDR3 protein. This table holds about 480,000 distinct CDR3 sequences, approximately 14% found once. In this sample, this clonotype turned up a few times. The sequenced sample consisted of blood. This sequence was found in a woman younger than 35 with Graves' hyperthyroidism.

CDR3 DNA: TGCAGCGGACTATGGGGTTCTGAAGCTTTCTTT. It specifies CSGLWGSEAFF. The rearrangement links TRBV29-1 to TRBJ1-1; D gene ambiguous. CDR1 and CDR2 (germline): SQVTM, ANQGSEA. This CDR3 comprises 11 residues. Deletions cut 7 bases from V and 6 bases from J, with 12 bases between.